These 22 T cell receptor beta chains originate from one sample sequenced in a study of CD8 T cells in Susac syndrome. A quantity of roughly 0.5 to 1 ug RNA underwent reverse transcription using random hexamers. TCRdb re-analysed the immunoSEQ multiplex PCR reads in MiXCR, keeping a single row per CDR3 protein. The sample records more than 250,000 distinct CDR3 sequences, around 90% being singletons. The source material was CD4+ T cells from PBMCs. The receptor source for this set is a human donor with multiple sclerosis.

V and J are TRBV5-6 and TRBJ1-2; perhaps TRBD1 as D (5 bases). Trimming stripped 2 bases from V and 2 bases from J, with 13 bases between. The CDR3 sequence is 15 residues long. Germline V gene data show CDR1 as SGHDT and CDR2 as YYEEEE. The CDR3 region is CASSFQRGGNYGYTF. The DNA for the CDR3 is TGTGCCAGCAGCTTTCAACGGGGCGGAAACTATGGCTACACCTTC.

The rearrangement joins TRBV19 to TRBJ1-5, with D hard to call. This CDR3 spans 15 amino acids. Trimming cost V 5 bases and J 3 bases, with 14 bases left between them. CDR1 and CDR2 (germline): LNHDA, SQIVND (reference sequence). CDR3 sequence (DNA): TGTGCCAGTAGTCCGCCGGGCCACAACAATCAGCCCCAGCATTTT. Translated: CASSPPGHNNQPQHF.

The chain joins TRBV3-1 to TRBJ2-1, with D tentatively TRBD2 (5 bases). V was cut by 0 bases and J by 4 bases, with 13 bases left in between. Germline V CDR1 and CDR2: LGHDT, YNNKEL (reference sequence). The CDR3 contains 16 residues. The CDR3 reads CASSQDGGRIYNEQFF. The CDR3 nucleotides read TGTGCCAGCAGCCAAGATGGAGGACGGATATACAATGAGCAGTTCTTC.

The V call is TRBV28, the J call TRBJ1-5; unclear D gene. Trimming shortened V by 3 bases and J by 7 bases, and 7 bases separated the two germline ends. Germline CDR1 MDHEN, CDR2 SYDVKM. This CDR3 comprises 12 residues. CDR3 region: CASSFSSQPQHF. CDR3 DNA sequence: TGTGCCAGCAGTTTCTCGAGCCAGCCCCAGCATTTT.

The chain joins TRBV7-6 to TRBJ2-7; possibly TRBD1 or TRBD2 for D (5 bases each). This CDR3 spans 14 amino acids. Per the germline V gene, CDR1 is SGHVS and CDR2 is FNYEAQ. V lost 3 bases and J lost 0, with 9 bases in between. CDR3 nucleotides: TGTGCCAGCAGCTTCCGGGACCCCTCCTACGAGCAGTACTTC. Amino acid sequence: CASSFRDPSYEQYF.

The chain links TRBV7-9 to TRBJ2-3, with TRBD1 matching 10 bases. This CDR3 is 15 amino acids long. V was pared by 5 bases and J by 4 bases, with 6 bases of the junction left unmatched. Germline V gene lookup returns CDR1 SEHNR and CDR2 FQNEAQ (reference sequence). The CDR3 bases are TGTGCCAGCAGCCCCGTTGGACAGGGGGCAGATACGCAGTATTTT. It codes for CASSPVGQGADTQYF.

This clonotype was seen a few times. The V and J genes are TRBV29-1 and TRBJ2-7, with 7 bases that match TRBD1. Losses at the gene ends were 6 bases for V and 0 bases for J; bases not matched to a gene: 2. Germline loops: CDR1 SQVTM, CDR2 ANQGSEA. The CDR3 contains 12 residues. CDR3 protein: CSVGQSSYEQYF. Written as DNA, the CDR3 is TGCAGCGTGGGACAGTCCTCCTACGAGCAGTACTTC.

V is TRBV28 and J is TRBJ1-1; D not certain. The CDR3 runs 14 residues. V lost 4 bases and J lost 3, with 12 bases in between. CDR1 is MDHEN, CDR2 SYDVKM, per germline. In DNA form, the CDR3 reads TGTGCCAGCAGTTCTCGGAGGACCTACACTGAAGCTTTCTTT. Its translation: CASSSRRTYTEAFF.

The CDR3 sequence: CATSRERGQETQYF. CDR3 nucleotides: TGTGCCACCAGCAGAGAAAGGGGGCAAGAGACCCAGTACTTC. V is TRBV15 and J is TRBJ2-5, with D perhaps matching TRBD1 (6 bases). Trimming took off 0 bases at V and 2 bases at J, with 7 bases between the two ends. This CDR3 is 14 amino acids long. Germline values: CDR1 LNHNV, CDR2 YYDKDF (reference sequence).

CDR3 sequence (DNA): TGTGCCAGCACCCCCCCTTCCGGGTACCAGTACTTC. Translating it yields CASTPPSGYQYF. The chain links TRBV6-5 to TRBJ2-5; D gene unclear. The germline V gene encodes CDR1 MNHEY and CDR2 SVGAGI. The CDR3 extends over 12 amino acids. Trimming stripped 7 bases from V and 10 bases from J, with 16 bases between.

This CDR3 reads CASGQGGYTGELFF. For the CDR3, the DNA is TGCGCCAGCGGACAGGGAGGGTACACCGGGGAGCTGTTTTTT. The rearrangement links TRBV5-1 to TRBJ2-2, with D possibly TRBD1 on 8 matching bases. The CDR3 length is 14 residues. The ends were cut back, 7 bases at V and 3 bases at J, with 13 bases in the middle. Germline assignment: CDR1 SGHRS and CDR2 YFSETQ.

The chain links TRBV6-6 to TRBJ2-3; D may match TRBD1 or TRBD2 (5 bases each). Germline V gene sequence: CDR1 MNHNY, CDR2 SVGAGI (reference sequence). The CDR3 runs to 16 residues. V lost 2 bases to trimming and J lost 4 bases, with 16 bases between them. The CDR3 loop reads CASSYPMGVAADTQYF. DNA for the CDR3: TGTGCCAGCAGTTACCCTATGGGGGTGGCGGCAGATACGCAGTATTTT.

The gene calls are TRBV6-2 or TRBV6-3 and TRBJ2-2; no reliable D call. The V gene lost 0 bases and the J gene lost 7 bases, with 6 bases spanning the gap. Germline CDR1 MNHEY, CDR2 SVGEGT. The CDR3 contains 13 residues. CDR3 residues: CASSYSRDGELFF. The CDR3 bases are TGTGCCAGCAGTTACTCTAGGGACGGGGAGCTGTTTTTT.

The CDR3 DNA reads TGTGCCAGCAGCTTCGGACTAGCGGGAGTTGTGGATGAGCAGTTCTTC. Its protein is CASSFGLAGVVDEQFF. The chain combines TRBV7-9 with TRBJ2-1; 13 bases agree with TRBD2. The germline gives CDR1 SEHNR, CDR2 FQNEAQ (reference sequence). V lost 3 bases to trimming and J lost 8 bases; unmatched junction nucleotides: 7. The CDR3 is 16 residues long.

The CDR3 nucleotides read TGTGCCAGCAGCCCTCGACCGGGACAGGTGAACACTGAAGCTTTCTTT. It codes for CASSPRPGQVNTEAFF. The genes are TRBV7-9 and TRBJ1-1, with 8 bases lining up with TRBD1. The V gene's germline CDR1 is SEHNR and CDR2 FQNEAQ (reference sequence). Germline trimming cut 5 bases from V and 0 bases from J; bases unmatched to any gene: 8. The CDR3 totals 16 residues.

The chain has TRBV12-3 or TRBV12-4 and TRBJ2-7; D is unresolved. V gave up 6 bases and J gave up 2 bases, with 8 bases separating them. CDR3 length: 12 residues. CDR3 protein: CASSRQAYEQYF. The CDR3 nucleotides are TGTGCCAGCAGCCGCCAGGCCTACGAGCAGTACTTC.

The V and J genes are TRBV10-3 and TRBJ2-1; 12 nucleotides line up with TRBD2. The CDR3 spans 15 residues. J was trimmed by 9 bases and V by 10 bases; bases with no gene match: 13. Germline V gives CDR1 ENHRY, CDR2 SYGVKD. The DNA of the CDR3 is TGTGCCACTTCCCCCCTAGCGGGAGGGCCGGGTGAGCAGTTCTTC. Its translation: CATSPLAGGPGEQFF.

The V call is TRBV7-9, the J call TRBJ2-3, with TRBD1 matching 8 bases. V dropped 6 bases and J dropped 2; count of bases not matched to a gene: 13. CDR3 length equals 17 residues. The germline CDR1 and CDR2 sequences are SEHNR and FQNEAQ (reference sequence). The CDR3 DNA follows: TGTGCCAGCAGTCAGAACAGGGGGTCTATCCCCACAGATACGCAGTATTTT. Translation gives CASSQNRGSIPTDTQYF.

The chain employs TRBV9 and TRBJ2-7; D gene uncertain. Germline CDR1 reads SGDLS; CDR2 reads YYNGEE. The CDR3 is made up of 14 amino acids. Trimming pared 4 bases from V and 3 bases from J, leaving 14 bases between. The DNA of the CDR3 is TGTGCCAGCAGCCCAACCAGTCTCCGCTACGAGCAGTACTTC. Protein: CASSPTSLRYEQYF.

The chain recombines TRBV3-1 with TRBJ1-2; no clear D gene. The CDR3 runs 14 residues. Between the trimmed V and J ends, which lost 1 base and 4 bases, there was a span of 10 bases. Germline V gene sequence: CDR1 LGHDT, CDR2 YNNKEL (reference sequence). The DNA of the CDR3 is TGTGCCAGCAGCCAAGGTCATGGAAGCTATGGCTACACCTTC. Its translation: CASSQGHGSYGYTF.

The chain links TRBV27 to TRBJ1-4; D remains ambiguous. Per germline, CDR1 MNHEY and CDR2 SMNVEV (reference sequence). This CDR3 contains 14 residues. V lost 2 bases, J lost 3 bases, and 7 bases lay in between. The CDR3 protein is CASSLLGSNEKLFF. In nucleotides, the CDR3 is TGTGCCAGCAGTTTACTGGGATCTAATGAAAAACTGTTTTTT. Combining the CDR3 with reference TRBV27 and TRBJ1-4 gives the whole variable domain EAQVTQNPRYLITVTGKKLTVTCSQNMNHEYMSWYRQDPGLGLRQIYYSMNVEVTDKGDVPEGYKVSRKEKRNFPLILESPSPNQTSLYFCASSLLGSNEKLFFGSGTQLSVL.

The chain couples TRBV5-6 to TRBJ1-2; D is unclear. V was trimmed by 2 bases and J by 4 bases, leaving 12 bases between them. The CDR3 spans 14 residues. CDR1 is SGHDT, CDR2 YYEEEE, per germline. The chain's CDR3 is CASSLGQRSYGYTF. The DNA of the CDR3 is TGTGCCAGCAGCTTAGGGCAGAGAAGCTATGGCTACACCTTC.